The present entry profiles one T cell receptor beta chain with its context. Sample barcodes and UMIs were carried by the TCR alpha and TCR beta cDNA libraries that 5'RACE generated with constant-segment primers. MiXCR, run by TCRdb on the 5' RACE reads, gives a single entry per CDR3 protein. The repertoire holds 200,000 to 250,000 distinct CDR3 sequences, with about a sixth as singletons. These data originate in a study of T-cell memory formation after mild COVID-19. In germline, CDR1 is MNHEY, CDR2 SMNVEV (reference sequence). Deletions cut 6 bases from V and 5 bases from J, with 4 bases between. The CDR3 is made up of 11 amino acids.

This clonotype was obtained from a young man who had mild COVID-19 (a few samples of this study predate the infection). Cell type and time point are not known. What was sequenced was PBMCs or a T cell subset sorted from them (not recorded which). The chain employs TRBV27 and TRBJ1-4; D gene unclear. CDR3 amino acids: CASRQNEKLFF. CDR3 DNA sequence: TGTGCCAGCAGACAGAATGAAAAACTGTTTTTT.